This TCR beta chain was identified during a study of blood T cells in healthy people across ages. Study-wide findings and caveats: It was held that diversity estimates obtained from one million T cells represented underestimates.

As concerns this clonotype: The antigen is unknown.

Germline CDR1 is LNHDA and CDR2 is SQIVND (reference sequence). The CDR3 runs to 18 residues. V gave up 7 bases and J gave up 4 bases; unmatched junction bases: 12. It was with a sample-barcoded 5' primer and a J-beta primer mix that a second PCR of about 6 to 12 cycles was run. MiXCR, applied by TCRdb to the 5' RACE reads, yields one record per CDR3 protein. The sample has around 870,000 distinct CDR3 sequences, 29% seen once. J is TRBJ2-1 and V is TRBV19; TRBD2 matches at 14 bases. Sample: blood. The source of this sequence is a woman older than 75 in good health. The CDR3: CASTRTGLAGVVYNEQFF. The CDR3 bases are TGTGCCAGTACCCGGACGGGACTAGCGGGAGTCGTGTACAATGAGCAGTTCTTC.